The clone carrying this T cell receptor (beta chain) was counted between two and nine times. Per the original data handling: Estimates of nucleated cell counts were drawn from the amplification of reference gene primers. Clones were read by immunoSEQ multiplex PCR, and TCRdb kept only the in-frame ones, dropping some. That table is the source of V, J and clone size, and D and trimming were worked out from the DNA. The top ten clones hold around 4.5% of a sample with around 280,000 clones, about 82% of them seen once. This sample is part of a study of blood T cell repertoires in COVID-19. Study-level information: There were acute and convalescent COVID-19 samples, and they came from the United States, Italy and Spain.

Germline CDR1 and CDR2: SGHRS and YFSETQ. This CDR3 has 16 residues. V was pared by 1 base and J by 0 bases, with 6 bases of the junction left unmatched. The source material was peripheral blood. The genes are TRBV5-1 and TRBJ2-7; 8 bases line up with TRBD1. The receptor comes from a woman between 50 and 59 years old with active or convalescent COVID-19. CDR3 in amino acids: CASSLMDRADSYEQYF. DNA of the CDR3: TGCGCCAGCAGCTTGATGGACAGGGCCGACTCCTACGAGCAGTACTTC.